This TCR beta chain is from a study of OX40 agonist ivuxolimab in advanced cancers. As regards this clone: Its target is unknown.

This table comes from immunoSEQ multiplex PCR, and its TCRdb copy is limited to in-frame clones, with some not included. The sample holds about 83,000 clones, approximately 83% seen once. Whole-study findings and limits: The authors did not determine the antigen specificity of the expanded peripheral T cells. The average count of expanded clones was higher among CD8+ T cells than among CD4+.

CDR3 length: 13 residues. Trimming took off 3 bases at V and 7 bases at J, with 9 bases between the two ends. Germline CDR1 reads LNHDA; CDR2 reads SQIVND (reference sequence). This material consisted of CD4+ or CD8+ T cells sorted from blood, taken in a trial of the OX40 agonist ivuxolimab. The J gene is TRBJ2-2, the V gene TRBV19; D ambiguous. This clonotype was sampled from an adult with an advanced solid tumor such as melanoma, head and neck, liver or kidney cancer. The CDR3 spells CASSMIQGGELFF. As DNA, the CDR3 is TGTGCCAGTAGTATGATCCAAGGCGGGGAGCTGTTTTTT. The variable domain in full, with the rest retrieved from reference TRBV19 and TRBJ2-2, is DGGITQSPKYLFRKEGQNVTLSCEQNLNHDAMYWYRQDPGQGLRLIYYSQIVNDFQKGDIAEGYSVSREKKESFPLTVTSAQKNPTAFYLCASSMIQGGELFFGEGSRLTVL.